The next 12 T cell receptor beta chains were all read from a single sample in a study of shared clonotypes between healthy human individuals. The repertoire was sequenced with immunoSEQ multiplex PCR; TCRdb's copy has only in-frame clones and lacks some. The sample carries about half a million clones, roughly 80% recorded once. Sequenced material: PBMCs. Receptor source: a woman between 35 and 50 years old in good health. Some clones in this sample may be carry-over from other donors' samples.

The rearrangement joins TRBV15 to TRBJ1-4; weak D call: TRBD1 (6 bases). V lost 3 bases and J 10 bases, leaving 12 bases between the germline ends. Looked up from germline, CDR1 is LNHNV and CDR2 is YYDKDF (reference sequence). The CDR3 consists of 13 residues. The DNA of the CDR3 is TGTGCCACCAGCAGGGAGCAGGGGCGAAAACTGTTTTTT. Translation gives CATSREQGRKLFF. The full variable domain, in which reference TRBV15 and TRBJ1-4 provide the parts outside the CDR3, is DAMVIQNPRYQVTQFGKPVTLSCSQTLNHNVMYWYQQKSSQAPKLLFHYYDKDFNNEADTPDNFQSRRPNTSFCFLDIRSPGLGDTAMYLCATSREQGRKLFFGSGTQLSVL.

This chain links TRBV10-1 with TRBJ2-1; D call uncertain. This CDR3 is 14 amino acids long. Trimming took 2 bases from V and 9 from J, leaving 14 bases between them. CDR1 WNHNN and CDR2 SYGVQD come from the germline V gene (reference sequence). The CDR3 loop reads CASSEQGPSLEQFF. The DNA of the CDR3 is TGCGCCAGCAGTGAGCAAGGACCAAGTCTTGAGCAGTTCTTC.

CDR3 loop: CAISRGGELYGYTF. Written as DNA, the CDR3 is TGTGCCATCAGCCGGGGGGGCGAACTCTATGGCTACACCTTC. The rearrangement links TRBV10-3 to TRBJ1-2; D may be TRBD1 (6 bases). Trimming cost V 6 bases and J 4 bases, with 15 bases left between them. The CDR3 contains 14 residues. Germline CDR1 and CDR2: ENHRY and SYGVKD.

V gene TRBV7-6 combines with J gene TRBJ2-7; 13 positions match TRBD2. Germline trimming cut 5 bases from V and 3 bases from J; bases unmatched to any gene: 4. The germline gives CDR1 SGHVS, CDR2 FNYEAQ. The CDR3 is made up of 15 amino acids. The CDR3 DNA follows: TGTGCCAGCAGCGTGTGGACTAGCGGGAGCTACGAGCAGTACTTC. It yields the protein CASSVWTSGSYEQYF.

The chain is built from TRBV27 and TRBJ2-7; tentatively, D is TRBD1 or TRBD2 (5 bases each). The length of the CDR3 is 16 residues. CDR1 and CDR2 from the germline V gene are MNHEY and SMNVEV (reference sequence). V shed 5 bases and J shed 0 bases, with 17 bases lying between them. The CDR3 DNA is TGTGCCAGCAGTCGCATCGGGGCAGCGATCTCCTACGAGCAGTACTTC. Its protein is CASSRIGAAISYEQYF.

This clone was counted only a few times. The likely explanation is a read error, given a far larger clone one base away. The CDR3, as DNA: TGTGCCGGCAGTACGACAGGGATGAACACTGAAGCTTTCTTT. Translating it yields CAGSTTGMNTEAFF. The V and J genes are TRBV27 and TRBJ1-1, with 7 bases lining up with TRBD1. The CDR3 covers 14 residues. Germline CDR1 and CDR2: MNHEY and SMNVEV (reference sequence).

The rearrangement uses TRBV2 and TRBJ1-1, with TRBD1 matching over 7 bases. The length of the CDR3 is 12 residues. Germline V lookup: CDR1 SNHLY, CDR2 FYNNEI. The CDR3 loop reads CAYGTEYTEAFF. The CDR3 nucleotides read TGTGCGTACGGGACAGAGTACACTGAAGCTTTCTTT.

The V gene is TRBV11-2, the J gene TRBJ2-7; the D is unclear. The germline V gene encodes CDR1 SGHAT and CDR2 FQNNGV. V gave up 3 bases and J gave up 3 bases, with 6 bases separating them. The CDR3 runs to 12 residues. CDR3 residues: CASSLTGYEQYF. The CDR3 coding sequence is TGTGCCAGCAGCTTGACGGGCTACGAGCAGTACTTC.

Worth noting for this clone: Compared with germline, one end of the junction differs, possibly owing to a read error. V is TRBV5-1 and J is TRBJ2-7, with 8 bases that match TRBD1. CDR1 and CDR2 (germline): SGHRS, YFSETQ. The CDR3 loop spans 13 amino acids. This chain's CDR3 is CASSLAGTGDLSF. CDR3 nucleotide sequence: TGCGCCAGCAGCTTGGCCGGGACAGGAGACCTGTCTTTC.

The V call is TRBV7-3, the J call TRBJ1-5; D may be TRBD1 (5 bases). CDR3 length: 17 residues. Per germline, CDR1 SGHTA and CDR2 FQGTGA. Trimming took off 4 bases at V and 3 bases at J, with 19 bases between the two ends. DNA for the CDR3: TGTGCCAGCAGCTCCACCGTGGGGGGTTTGGCCAATCAGCCCCAGCATTTT. As protein: CASSSTVGGLANQPQHF. The variable domain in full, with the rest retrieved from reference TRBV7-3 and TRBJ1-5, is GAGVSQTPSNKVTEKGKYVELRCDPISGHTALYWYRQSLGQGPEFLIYFQGTGAADDSGLPNDRFFAVRPEGSVSTLKIQRTERGDSAVYLCASSSTVGGLANQPQHFGDGTRLSIL.

As to this clone: This probably arose from a read error, given a far larger clone one base away. This sequence joins TRBV2 and TRBJ2-7; the D is unclear. V shed 7 bases and J shed 5 bases, with 21 bases lying between them. The CDR3 has 15 residues. From germline, CDR1 is SNHLY and CDR2 FYNNEI. In DNA form, the CDR3 reads TGTGCCAGCACCCGCGGTCTGGGTTTGGGCAACGAGCAGTACTTC. The encoded protein is CASTRGLGLGNEQYF. Using reference TRBV2 and TRBJ2-7 for the parts outside the CDR3, the full variable domain is EPEVTQTPSHQVTQMGQEVILRCVPISNHLYFYWYRQILGQKVEFLVSFYNNEISEKSEIFDDQFSVERPDGSNFTLKIRSTKLEDSAMYFCASTRGLGLGNEQYFGPGTRLTVT.

The chain uses TRBV18 and TRBJ2-7, with D possibly being TRBD2 (6 bases). Trimming pared 0 bases from V and 6 bases from J, leaving 15 bases between. CDR3 length: 15 amino acids. From germline, CDR1 is KGHSH and CDR2 LQKENI. Here the CDR3 reads CASSPPTPAGSEQYF. The CDR3 DNA sequence: TGTGCCAGCTCACCACCTACCCCCGCGGGGAGCGAGCAGTACTTC. Drawing the rest from reference TRBV18 and TRBJ2-7, the complete variable domain is NAGVMQNPRHLVRRRGQEARLRCSPMKGHSHVYWYRQLPEEGLKFMVYLQKENIIDESGMPKERFSAEFPKEGPSILRIQQVVRGDSAAYFCASSPPTPAGSEQYFGPGTRLTVT.